This is a list of T cell receptor beta chains from one sample in a study of shared clonotypes between healthy human individuals. Clones were sequenced by immunoSEQ multiplex PCR, and TCRdb holds only the in-frame ones, with some missing. The sample has millions of clones, approximately 95% seen once; the top ten hold about 1.1%. The source material was naive CD8+ T cells sorted from blood. The receptors derive from a young man in good health. CDR3s include the opening cysteine and the closing phenylalanine or tryptophan. The D gene is left open where the match is weak. Rows may omit the clone size; those that give it use once, few, many or a size class.

J gene,clone size,V gene,D gene,CDR3 protein,CDR3 DNA
TRBJ1-1,NA,TRBV5-5,NA,CASSSFSGDREGAFF,TGTGCCAGCAGCTCCTTTTCGGGGGACCGAGAGGGAGCTTTCTTT
TRBJ1-6,NA,TRBV9,NA,CASSETGTPSSPLHF,TGTGCCAGCAGCGAAACGGGGACCCCTAGTTCACCCCTCCACTTT
TRBJ2-2,NA,TRBV7-9,NA,CASNTGGLNTGELFF,TGTGCCAGCAATACCGGGGGCCTGAACACCGGGGAGCTGTTTTTT
TRBJ2-1,NA,TRBV27,TRBD1,CASSLRDRGGEQFF,TGTGCCAGCAGTCTAAGGGACAGGGGAGGTGAGCAGTTCTTC
TRBJ1-4,NA,TRBV19,NA,CASSSPGTNEKLFF,TGTGCCAGTAGTAGCCCAGGAACGAATGAAAAACTGTTTTTT
TRBJ1-5,few,TRBV27,NA,CASSFGGNQPQHF,TGTGCCAGCAGTTTTGGGGGGAATCAGCCCCAGCATTTT
TRBJ1-1,NA,TRBV29-1,TRBD1,CSVERQGAIEAFF,TGCAGCGTTGAAAGGCAGGGGGCGATTGAAGCTTTCTTT
TRBJ2-3,NA,TRBV7-9,TRBD2,CASRATSGRDVTDTQYF,TGTGCCAGCAGGGCGACTAGCGGGAGAGATGTCACAGATACGCAGTATTTT
TRBJ2-5,NA,TRBV15,NA,CATSRVDMYQETQYF,TGTGCCACCAGCAGAGTCGACATGTACCAAGAGACCCAGTACTTC
TRBJ2-7,NA,TRBV9,NA,CASSEGGFAYEQYF,TGTGCCAGCAGCGAGGGCGGGTTTGCCTACGAGCAGTACTTC
TRBJ2-7,few,TRBV30,NA,CAWSVGGYEQYF,TGTGCCTGGAGTGTAGGAGGCTACGAGCAGTACTTC
TRBJ2-1,NA,TRBV2,NA,CANVDKEGSYNEQFF,TGTGCCAACGTGGACAAGGAGGGTTCCTACAATGAGCAGTTCTTC
TRBJ2-7,NA,TRBV5-6,NA,CASSPSHAGPYEQYF,TGTGCCAGCAGCCCAAGCCACGCGGGACCCTACGAGCAGTACTTC
TRBJ1-5,NA,TRBV7-9,NA,CASSLFLEGVGNQPQHF,TGTGCCAGCAGCTTATTTTTGGAAGGAGTAGGCAATCAGCCCCAGCATTTT
TRBJ2-3,once,TRBV9,NA,CASSVETDLDTQYF,TGTGCCAGCAGCGTAGAAACGGATTTAGATACGCAGTATTTT
TRBJ1-5,NA,TRBV4-1,NA,CASSQDNQPQHF,TGCGCCAGCAGCCAAGATAATCAGCCCCAGCATTTT
TRBJ1-1,NA,TRBV19,NA,CASSIMPADTEAFF,TGTGCCAGTAGTATTATGCCAGCCGACACTGAAGCTTTCTTT
TRBJ1-1,NA,TRBV4-3,NA,CASSQEGYTGKAEAFF,TGCGCCAGCAGCCAAGAAGGATATACCGGGAAGGCTGAAGCTTTCTTT
TRBJ2-1,once,TRBV19,TRBD2,CASSPSGIDNEQFF,TGTGCCAGTAGCCCTAGCGGGATTGACAATGAGCAGTTCTTC
TRBJ2-1,NA,TRBV9,NA,CASSELSSYNEQFF,TGTGCCAGCAGCGAGCTCAGCTCCTACAATGAGCAGTTCTTC
TRBJ2-3,NA,TRBV11-2,TRBD1,CASSPGQGFTDTQYF,TGTGCCAGCAGCCCTGGACAGGGCTTCACAGATACGCAGTATTTT
TRBJ2-2,NA,TRBV19,NA,CASSITGLTGELFF,TGTGCCAGTAGTATCACGGGTCTTACCGGGGAGCTGTTTTTT
TRBJ2-1,NA,TRBV6-1,NA,CASSEGSEGVYNEQFF,TGTGCCAGCAGTGAAGGTTCAGAGGGGGTCTACAATGAGCAGTTCTTC
TRBJ2-7,NA,TRBV6-5,TRBD1,CASSYTQGAYEQYF,TGTGCCAGCAGTTACACGCAGGGGGCTTACGAGCAGTACTTC
TRBJ2-7,NA,TRBV7-9,NA,CASSDDDSSSYEQYF,TGTGCCAGCAGCGACGACGACAGCAGCTCCTACGAGCAGTACTTC
TRBJ2-5,NA,TRBV9,NA,CASSVTDLGETQYF,TGTGCCAGCAGCGTAACGGATTTAGGAGAGACCCAGTACTTC
TRBJ1-6,NA,TRBV27,NA,CASSPPGRADNSPLHF,TGTGCCAGCAGTCCCCCGGGGAGGGCCGATAATTCACCCCTCCACTTT
TRBJ2-5,NA,TRBV28,TRBD2,CASSLWTSGEEETQYF,TGTGCCAGCAGTTTATGGACTAGCGGGGAGGAGGAGACCCAGTACTTC
TRBJ2-5,NA,TRBV25-1,TRBD1,CASSAGQGAQETQYF,TGTGCCAGCAGTGCAGGACAGGGGGCCCAAGAGACCCAGTACTTC
TRBJ2-1,NA,TRBV6-4,NA,CASSDWPSNEQFF,TGTGCCAGCAGTGACTGGCCCTCCAATGAGCAGTTCTTC
TRBJ1-6,NA,TRBV7-9,TRBD1,CASSLGRTGGPSPLHF,TGTGCCAGCAGCTTAGGTAGGACAGGGGGGCCTTCACCCCTCCACTTT
TRBJ1-2,NA,TRBV28,NA,CASTAPLLESYGYTF,TGTGCCAGCACCGCCCCCCTCTTGGAGAGCTATGGCTACACCTTC
TRBJ2-1,NA,TRBV27,NA,CASSWSGEANEQFF,TGTGCCAGCAGTTGGTCAGGGGAAGCCAATGAGCAGTTCTTC
TRBJ2-5,NA,TRBV6-6,TRBD2,CASSTRLAGTQETQYF,TGTGCCAGCTCGACTCGGCTAGCGGGGACACAAGAGACCCAGTACTTC
TRBJ1-1,NA,TRBV6-1,NA,CASSGRRTEAFF,TGTGCCAGCAGTGGACGTCGCACTGAAGCTTTCTTT
TRBJ1-1,NA,TRBV19,NA,CASSIVSNTEAFF,TGTGCCAGTAGTATAGTGAGCAACACTGAAGCTTTCTTT
TRBJ1-2,NA,TRBV7-2,TRBD1,CASGPAQKARDRVYGYTF,TGTGCCAGCGGACCGGCCCAAAAGGCCCGGGACAGGGTCTATGGCTACACCTTC
TRBJ2-7,NA,TRBV4-1,TRBD1,CASSLRRDSPYEQYF,TGCGCCAGCAGCCTCCGCCGGGACAGCCCCTACGAGCAGTACTTC
TRBJ2-7,NA,TRBV5-6,NA,CASSSWAGYEQYF,TGTGCCAGCAGCTCGTGGGCCGGCTACGAGCAGTACTTC
TRBJ2-7,NA,TRBV2,TRBD1,CATSSGRGLFPYEQYF,TGTGCCACCTCATCGGGCAGGGGGCTTTTCCCCTACGAGCAGTACTTC
TRBJ1-1,once,TRBV5-3,TRBD1,CARRGTGVNTEAFF,TGTGCCAGAAGGGGCACAGGGGTGAACACTGAAGCTTTCTTT
TRBJ2-7,NA,TRBV18,NA,CASSPTGSYEQYF,TGTGCCAGCTCACCCACCGGGTCCTACGAGCAGTACTTC
TRBJ1-1,once,TRBV6-5,TRBD1,CASSQGVGTEAFF,TGTGCCAGCAGTCAGGGGGTTGGGACTGAAGCTTTCTTT
TRBJ1-1,NA,TRBV29-1,NA,CSVEQENTEAFF,TGCAGCGTTGAGCAAGAGAACACTGAAGCTTTCTTT
TRBJ2-4,once,TRBV11-2,NA,CASRINPRGEKQAKNIQYF,TGTGCCAGCAGAATAAACCCGAGGGGGGAGAAACAAGCCAAAAACATTCAGTACTTC
TRBJ2-7,NA,TRBV7-2,NA,CASSVNLGSRHEQYF,TGTGCCAGCAGCGTGAACCTAGGCTCCCGGCACGAGCAGTACTTC
TRBJ2-7,few,TRBV5-6,TRBD1,CASSFGSGTEKQYF,TGTGCCAGCAGCTTCGGCTCAGGGACAGAGAAGCAGTACTTC
TRBJ1-2,NA,TRBV19,NA,CASSITRGDGYTF,TGTGCCAGTAGTATAACGAGAGGGGATGGCTACACCTTC
TRBJ1-5,NA,TRBV10-2,NA,CASSDYDQPQHF,TGCGCCAGCAGTGATTACGATCAGCCCCAGCATTTT
TRBJ2-1,NA,TRBV27,NA,CASSPDREGEQFF,TGTGCCAGCAGTCCAGACAGGGAGGGCGAGCAGTTCTTC
TRBJ1-6,NA,TRBV9,NA,CASSSTGSGWNSPLHF,TGTGCCAGCAGCTCCACAGGGTCGGGCTGGAATTCACCCCTCCACTTT
TRBJ2-7,NA,TRBV7-9,NA,CASSPQTEIYEQYF,TGTGCCAGCAGCCCACAGACAGAAATCTACGAGCAGTACTTC
TRBJ2-3,NA,TRBV5-1,TRBD2,CASSPGLAGVRDTQYF,TGCGCCAGCAGCCCAGGACTAGCGGGGGTTAGAGATACGCAGTATTTT
TRBJ2-5,NA,TRBV10-2,TRBD2,CASSEEPATSGEQETQYF,TGCGCCAGCAGTGAAGAACCCGCTACTAGCGGGGAACAAGAGACCCAGTACTTC
TRBJ2-1,NA,TRBV4-2,NA,CASSPLWMGDSYNEQFF,TGTGCCAGCAGCCCCCTATGGATGGGGGACTCCTACAATGAGCAGTTCTTC
TRBJ2-1,NA,TRBV27,NA,CASSLKPQYEQFF,TGTGCCAGCAGTTTAAAGCCACAATATGAGCAGTTCTTC
TRBJ2-5,NA,TRBV11-2,TRBD2,CASSLEELAGAETQYF,TGTGCCAGCAGCTTAGAAGAACTAGCGGGAGCGGAGACCCAGTACTTC
TRBJ1-3,NA,TRBV30,NA,CAWTWTVSGNTIYF,TGTGCCTGGACCTGGACAGTCTCTGGAAACACCATATATTTT
TRBJ2-7,NA,TRBV10-3,NA,CAISERTGPYEQYF,TGTGCCATCAGTGAGAGAACGGGACCCTACGAGCAGTACTTC